Each of the 18 T cell receptor beta chains below was sequenced from the same sample in a study of OX40 agonist ivuxolimab in advanced cancers. Profiled with immunoSEQ multiplex PCR; TCRdb holds only in-frame clones, not every one. The table lists over 95,000 clones, 91% of them singletons. The sample in question was CD4+ or CD8+ T cells sorted from blood, obtained in a trial of the OX40 agonist ivuxolimab. The source of these receptors is an adult with an advanced solid tumor such as melanoma, head and neck, liver or kidney cancer.

The chain uses TRBV9 and TRBJ2-1; D ambiguous. The germline V gene encodes CDR1 SGDLS and CDR2 YYNGEE. This CDR3 spans 16 amino acids. V was trimmed by 0 bases and J by 7 bases, leaving 17 bases between them. For the CDR3, the DNA is TGTGCCAGCAGCGTAGTTTCCAGCGCCCAGAGAAATGAGCAGTTCTTC. Protein product: CASSVVSSAQRNEQFF.

The V call is TRBV15, the J call TRBJ1-6; no firm D call. Germline CDR1 and CDR2: LNHNV and YYDKDF (reference sequence). The CDR3 spans 17 residues. Trimming took 0 bases from V and 0 from J, leaving 9 bases between them. CDR3 protein: CATSRDSGSSYNSPLHF. The CDR3 region has the DNA TGTGCCACCAGCAGAGATAGTGGCAGCTCCTATAATTCACCCCTCCACTTT.

The chain has TRBV5-1 and TRBJ2-2, with a possible D match to TRBD2 (5 bases). V gave up 4 bases and J gave up 3 bases, with 10 bases separating them. The germline CDR1 and CDR2 sequences are SGHRS and YFSETQ. The CDR3 is 14 residues long. The CDR3: CASSAGEDTGELFF. The CDR3 DNA is TGCGCCAGCAGCGCCGGGGAAGACACCGGGGAGCTGTTTTTT.

This clone was found a few times. CDR3 nucleotides: TGTGCCAGCAGCCATTGGGGGGGGGAGCAGTACTTC. Protein sequence: CASSHWGGEQYF. This rearrangement joins TRBV4-2 to TRBJ2-7; TRBD2 matches at 7 bases. V was pared by 3 bases and J by 7 bases, with 3 bases of the junction left unmatched. In germline, CDR1 is LGHNA, CDR2 YNFKEQ. The CDR3 sequence is 12 residues long.

This clone was picked up one time. The chain couples TRBV19 to TRBJ2-1; D may be TRBD2 (5 bases). Germline CDR1 is LNHDA and CDR2 is SQIVND (reference sequence). V shed 4 bases and J shed 10 bases, with 17 bases lying between them. The CDR3 length is 14 residues. The CDR3 region is CASSKSFERAEQFF. The CDR3 DNA reads as TGTGCCAGTAGTAAATCCTTCGAGAGGGCAGAGCAGTTCTTC.

V gene TRBV9 combines with J gene TRBJ1-2; 8 positions match TRBD1. The CDR3 is made up of 15 amino acids. With V trimmed by 1 base and J by 4 bases, 6 bases remained unmatched. Germline values: CDR1 SGDLS, CDR2 YYNGEE. The CDR3 region has the DNA TGTGCCAGCAGCGTATATCAGGGGGCCGGCTATGGCTACACCTTC. Protein product: CASSVYQGAGYGYTF.

V usage is TRBV10-2 and J usage is TRBJ2-5, with D maybe TRBD1 (5 bases). The germline V and J ends were trimmed by 7 bases and 5 bases, with 8 bases remaining between them. This CDR3 comprises 11 residues. Looked up from germline, CDR1 is WSHSY and CDR2 is SAAADI. The CDR3: CASKGAETQYF. The CDR3 DNA reads TGCGCCAGCAAAGGGGCGGAGACCCAGTACTTC.

V and J are TRBV4-2 and TRBJ1-3; D is perhaps TRBD1 (5 bases). Trimming took 0 bases from V and 2 from J, leaving 11 bases between them. Per the germline V gene, CDR1 is LGHNA and CDR2 is YNFKEQ. The CDR3 runs to 16 residues. Here the CDR3 DNA reads TGTGCCAGCAGCCAAGATTGGCGGGGCCCTGGAAACACCATATATTTT. Protein product: CASSQDWRGPGNTIYF.

The chain employs TRBV6-1 and TRBJ2-7; TRBD1 aligns across 9 bases. Germline V CDR1 and CDR2: MNHNS, SASEGT. This CDR3 spans 14 amino acids. V was pared by 7 bases and J by 2 bases, with 6 bases of the junction left unmatched. CDR3: CASKPTGGPYEQYF. CDR3 in DNA: TGTGCCAGCAAACCTACAGGGGGCCCCTACGAGCAGTACTTC.

This chain connects TRBV28 to TRBJ2-3; 12 bases match TRBD2. Unmatched junction bases numbered 8, after V lost 2 bases and J lost 8 bases. The CDR3 length is 16 residues. Germline V gene data show CDR1 as MDHEN and CDR2 as SYDVKM. The CDR3 reads CASSLPQLAGGVTQYF. The CDR3 coding sequence is TGTGCCAGCAGTTTACCCCAACTAGCGGGGGGCGTTACGCAGTATTTT.

This clone came up a few times. The chain links TRBV4-3 to TRBJ2-1; D is perhaps TRBD2 (7 bases). Germline CDR1 reads LGHNA; CDR2 reads YSLEER. The CDR3 covers 19 residues. V lost 0 bases to trimming and J lost 1 base, with 19 bases between them. The DNA for the CDR3 is TGCGCCAGCAGCCAAGAGGGAGGGGGGTTTGCATTTTCCTACAATGAGCAGTTCTTC. The encoded protein is CASSQEGGGFAFSYNEQFF.

The chain is built from TRBV6-5 and TRBJ2-6, with 7 bases identical to TRBD1. The junction had 4 bases not matched to a gene; V was cut back by 6 bases and J by 2 bases. The CDR3 is 15 amino acids. Germline CDR1 and CDR2: MNHEY and SVGAGI. CDR3 sequence (DNA): TGTGCCAGCAGCCCCGACAGGGCTGGGGCCAACGTCCTGACTTTC. Translating gives CASSPDRAGANVLTF.

V usage is TRBV7-2 and J usage is TRBJ1-2; D unresolved. Trimming pared 0 bases from V and 7 bases from J, leaving 9 bases between. The CDR3 is made up of 13 amino acids. Germline CDR1 reads SGHTA; CDR2 reads FQGNSA. The CDR3 loop reads CASSLASQSGYTF. Written as DNA, the CDR3 is TGTGCCAGCAGCTTAGCTTCTCAGTCTGGCTACACCTTC. Variable domain in full (rest from reference TRBV7-2 and TRBJ1-2): GAGVSQSPSNKVTEKGKDVELRCDPISGHTALYWYRQSLGQGLEFLIYFQGNSAPDKSGLPSDRFSAERTGGSVSTLTIQRTQQEDSAVYLCASSLASQSGYTFGSGTRLTVV.

The chain combines TRBV15 with TRBJ2-4, with a weak D call TRBD1 (6 bases). CDR3 length: 16 amino acids. Germline CDR1 and CDR2: LNHNV and YYDKDF (reference sequence). V lost 4 bases to trimming and J lost 0 bases, with 13 bases between them. The CDR3 DNA sequence: TGTGCCACCAGCAAGCGACAGGACCGAGCCAAAAACATTCAGTACTTC. Translating gives CATSKRQDRAKNIQYF.

V and J are TRBV6-4 and TRBJ2-3; TRBD2 aligns across 7 bases. This CDR3 has 15 amino acids. V trimming: 3 bases; J trimming: 3 bases; junction bases outside the gene matches: 6. Germline CDR1 MRHNA, CDR2 SNTAGT. This CDR3 reads CASSEGLAETDTQYF. DNA of the CDR3: TGTGCCAGCAGTGAAGGGCTAGCGGAGACAGATACGCAGTATTTT.

The genes are TRBV7-2 and TRBJ2-3; 8 nucleotides agree with TRBD2. Germline-derived CDR1 and CDR2 are SGHTA and FQGNSA. J was trimmed by 4 bases and V by 5 bases; bases with no gene match: 5. The CDR3 has 14 residues. This CDR3 is CASSGRRGADTQYF. The CDR3 DNA reads as TGTGCCAGCAGCGGCCGGCGGGGGGCAGATACGCAGTATTTT.

The rearrangement joins TRBV30 to TRBJ2-6, with TRBD1 identical over 7 bases. Unmatched junction bases numbered 4, after V lost 3 bases and J lost 2 bases. CDR1 is GTSNPN and CDR2 is SVGIG in the germline V gene (reference sequence). The CDR3 loop spans 15 amino acids. CDR3 DNA: TGTGCCTGGAGACTGACAGGGACTGGGGCCAACGTCCTGACTTTC. This encodes CAWRLTGTGANVLTF.

This clone was seen just once. V and J are TRBV7-2 and TRBJ1-2, with 10 bases aligning to TRBD1. Germline V gene sequence: CDR1 SGHTA, CDR2 FQGNSA. The trim removed 1 base at V and 3 bases at J, leaving 2 bases unmatched. The CDR3 loop spans 15 amino acids. This CDR3 is CASSLVGTGDYGYTF. Written as DNA, the CDR3 is TGTGCCAGCAGCTTAGTAGGGACAGGGGACTATGGCTACACCTTC.